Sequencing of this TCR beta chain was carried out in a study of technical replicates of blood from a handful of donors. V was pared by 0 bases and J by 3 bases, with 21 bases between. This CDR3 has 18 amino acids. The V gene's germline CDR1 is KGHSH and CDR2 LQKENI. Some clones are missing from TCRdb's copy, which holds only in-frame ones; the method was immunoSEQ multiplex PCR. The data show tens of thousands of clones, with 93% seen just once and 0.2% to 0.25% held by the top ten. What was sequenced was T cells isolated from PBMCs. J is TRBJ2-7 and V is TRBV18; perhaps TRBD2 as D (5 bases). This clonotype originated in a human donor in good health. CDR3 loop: CASSPPLATSRTYYEQYF. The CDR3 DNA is TGTGCCAGCTCACCACCGTTAGCGACATCCCGGACTTACTACGAGCAGTACTTC.